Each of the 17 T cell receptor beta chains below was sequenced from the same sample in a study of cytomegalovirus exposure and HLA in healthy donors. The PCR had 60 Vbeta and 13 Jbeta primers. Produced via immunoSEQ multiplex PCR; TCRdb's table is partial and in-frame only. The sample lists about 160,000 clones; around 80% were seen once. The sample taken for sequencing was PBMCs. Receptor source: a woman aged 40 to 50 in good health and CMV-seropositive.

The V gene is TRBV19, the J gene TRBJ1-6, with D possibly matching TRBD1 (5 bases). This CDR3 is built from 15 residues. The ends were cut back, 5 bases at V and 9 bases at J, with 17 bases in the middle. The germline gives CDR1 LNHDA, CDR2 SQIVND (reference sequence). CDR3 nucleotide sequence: TGTGCCAGTAGTTTCTCAACCGCCGGGGGTTCACCCCTCCACTTT. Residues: CASSFSTAGGSPLHF.

The CDR3 sequence: CASSLTGSEEQYF. In DNA, the CDR3 is TGTGCCAGCAGCTTAACAGGGTCAGAAGAGCAGTACTTC. The chain employs TRBV7-9 and TRBJ2-7; TRBD1 might be the D (6 bases). This CDR3 spans 13 amino acids. V was pared by 2 bases and J by 7 bases, with 12 bases between. Germline CDR1 reads SEHNR; CDR2 reads FQNEAQ (reference sequence).

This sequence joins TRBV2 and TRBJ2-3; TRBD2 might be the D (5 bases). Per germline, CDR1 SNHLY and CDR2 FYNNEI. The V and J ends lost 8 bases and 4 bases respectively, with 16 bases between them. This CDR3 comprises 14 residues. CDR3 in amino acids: CASGGGFFPDTQYF. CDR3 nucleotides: TGTGCCAGCGGTGGAGGCTTTTTCCCAGATACGCAGTATTTT.

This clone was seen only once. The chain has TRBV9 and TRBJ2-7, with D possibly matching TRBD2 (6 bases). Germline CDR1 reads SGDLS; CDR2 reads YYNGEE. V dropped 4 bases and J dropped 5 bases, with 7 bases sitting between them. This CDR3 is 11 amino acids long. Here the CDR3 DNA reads TGTGCCAGCAGCCGGGGGAACGAGCAGTACTTC. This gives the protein CASSRGNEQYF.

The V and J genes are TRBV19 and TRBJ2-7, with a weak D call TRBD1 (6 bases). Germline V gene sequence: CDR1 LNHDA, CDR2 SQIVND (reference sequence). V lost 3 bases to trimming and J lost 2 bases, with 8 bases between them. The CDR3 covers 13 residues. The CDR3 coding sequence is TGTGCCAGTAGTATGACAGGTGCCTACGAGCAGTACTTC. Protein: CASSMTGAYEQYF.

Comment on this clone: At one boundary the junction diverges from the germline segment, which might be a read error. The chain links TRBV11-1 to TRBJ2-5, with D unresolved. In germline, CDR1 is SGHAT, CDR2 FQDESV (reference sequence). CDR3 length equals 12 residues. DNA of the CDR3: TGTGCCAGCAGCTTAAAAAGAGAGGCCCAGTACTTC. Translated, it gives CASSLKREAQYF.

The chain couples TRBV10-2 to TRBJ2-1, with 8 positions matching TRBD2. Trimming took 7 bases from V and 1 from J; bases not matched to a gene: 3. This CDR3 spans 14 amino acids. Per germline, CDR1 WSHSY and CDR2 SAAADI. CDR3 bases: TGCGCCAGCACTAGCGGGCTATCCTACAATGAGCAGTTCTTC. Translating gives CASTSGLSYNEQFF.

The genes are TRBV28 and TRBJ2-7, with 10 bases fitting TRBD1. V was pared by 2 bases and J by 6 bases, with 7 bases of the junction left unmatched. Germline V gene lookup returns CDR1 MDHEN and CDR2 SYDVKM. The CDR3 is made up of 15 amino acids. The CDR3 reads CASSLPGQGLGEQYF. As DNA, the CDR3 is TGTGCCAGCAGTTTACCGGGACAGGGGTTAGGCGAGCAGTACTTC.

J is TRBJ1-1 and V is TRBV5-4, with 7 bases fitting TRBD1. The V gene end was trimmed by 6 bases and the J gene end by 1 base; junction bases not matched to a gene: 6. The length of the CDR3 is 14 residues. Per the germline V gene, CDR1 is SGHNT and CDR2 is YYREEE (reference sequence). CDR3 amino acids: CASIRTGENTEAFF. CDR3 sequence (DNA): TGTGCCAGCATCCGGACAGGTGAGAACACTGAAGCTTTCTTT.

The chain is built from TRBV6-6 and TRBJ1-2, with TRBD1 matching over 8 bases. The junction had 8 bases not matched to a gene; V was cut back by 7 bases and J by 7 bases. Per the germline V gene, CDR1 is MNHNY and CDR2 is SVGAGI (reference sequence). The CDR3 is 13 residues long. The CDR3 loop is CASIPDRGVGYTF. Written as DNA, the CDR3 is TGTGCCAGCATCCCAGACAGGGGTGTTGGCTACACCTTC.

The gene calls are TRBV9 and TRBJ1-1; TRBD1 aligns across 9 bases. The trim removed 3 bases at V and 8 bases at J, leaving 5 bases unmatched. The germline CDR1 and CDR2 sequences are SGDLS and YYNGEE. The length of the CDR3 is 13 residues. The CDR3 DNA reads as TGTGCCAGCAGCGGGACCGGGACAGGGGAAGCTTTCTTT. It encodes CASSGTGTGEAFF.

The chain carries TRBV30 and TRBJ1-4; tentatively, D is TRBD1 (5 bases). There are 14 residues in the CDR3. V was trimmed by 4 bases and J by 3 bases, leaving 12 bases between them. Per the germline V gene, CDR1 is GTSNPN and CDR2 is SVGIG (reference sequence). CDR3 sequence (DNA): TGTGCCTGGACCTGGGGGGTACCTAATGAAAAACTGTTTTTT. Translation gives CAWTWGVPNEKLFF.

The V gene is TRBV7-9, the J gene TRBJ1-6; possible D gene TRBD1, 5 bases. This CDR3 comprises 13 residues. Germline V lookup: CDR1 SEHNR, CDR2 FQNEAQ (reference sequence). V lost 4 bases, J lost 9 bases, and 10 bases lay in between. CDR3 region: CASSSQTVSPLHF. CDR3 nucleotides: TGTGCCAGCAGCTCACAGACAGTTTCACCCCTCCACTTT.

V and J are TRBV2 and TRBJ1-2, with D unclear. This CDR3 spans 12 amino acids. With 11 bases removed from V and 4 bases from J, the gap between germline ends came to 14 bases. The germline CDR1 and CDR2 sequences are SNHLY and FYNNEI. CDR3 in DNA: TGTGCCGTCGGGCGGGGTGTCTATGGCTACACCTTC. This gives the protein CAVGRGVYGYTF.

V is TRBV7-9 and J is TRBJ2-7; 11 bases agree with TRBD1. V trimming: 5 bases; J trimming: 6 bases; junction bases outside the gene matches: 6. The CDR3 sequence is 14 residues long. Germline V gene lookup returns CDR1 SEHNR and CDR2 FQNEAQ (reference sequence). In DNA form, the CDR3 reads TGTGCCAGCAGCGCCCCGGGACAGGGGGTCGAGCAGTACTTC. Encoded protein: CASSAPGQGVEQYF.

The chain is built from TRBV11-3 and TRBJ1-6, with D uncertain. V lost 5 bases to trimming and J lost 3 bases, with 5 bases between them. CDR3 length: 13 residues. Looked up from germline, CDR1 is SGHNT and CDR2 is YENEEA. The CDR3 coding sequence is TGTGCCAGCAGCATTAGCTATAATTCACCCCTCCACTTT. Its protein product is CASSISYNSPLHF.

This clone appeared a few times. In DNA, the CDR3 is TGTGCCAGCAGCCCTGAAGCGGGGTCCTACAATGAGCAGTTCTTC. Protein product: CASSPEAGSYNEQFF. J is TRBJ2-1 and V is TRBV5-8; 7 bases match TRBD2. The CDR3 consists of 15 residues. Looked up from germline, CDR1 is SGHTS and CDR2 is YDEGEE. The V and J ends lost 4 bases and 1 base, in that order; junction bases with no gene match: 5.